These T cell receptor beta chains were read from a single sample in a study of T-cell memory formation after mild COVID-19. TCRdb re-derived calls from the 5' RACE reads in MiXCR, one entry per CDR3 protein. The sample lists roughly 380,000 distinct CDR3 sequences, around 28% occurring once. Sample: PBMCs or a T cell subset sorted from them (not recorded which). The receptors originated from an adult woman who had mild COVID-19 (a few samples of this study predate the infection). Cell type and time point are not known. CDR3s include the opening cysteine and the closing phenylalanine or tryptophan. The D gene is left open where the match is weak. Where a row states a size, it is once, few, many or the class of an expanded clone; other rows omit it.

cdr3_nt: TGCAGCGTCTTGGGACAGCCGAGCTCCTACAATGAGCAGTTCTTC; cdr3_aa: CSVLGQPSSYNEQFF; j_call: TRBJ2-1; clone_size: .; v_call: TRBV29-1; d_call: TRBD1
cdr3_nt: TGTGCCAGCAGCTCCCAGCCGGGCACTGAAGCTTTCTTT; cdr3_aa: CASSSQPGTEAFF; j_call: TRBJ1-1; clone_size: few; v_call: TRBV7-9; d_call: .
cdr3_nt: TGTGCCAGCAGCCAAGTGGCCAGGGGCCCCTCTGAAATGCTAGCCAAAAACATTCAGTACTTC; cdr3_aa: CASSQVARGPSEMLAKNIQYF; j_call: TRBJ2-4; clone_size: .; v_call: TRBV14; d_call: .
cdr3_nt: TGTGCCTCCACAGGGAGAAACACCGGGGAGCTGTTTTTT; cdr3_aa: CASTGRNTGELFF; j_call: TRBJ2-2; clone_size: .; v_call: TRBV9; d_call: .
cdr3_nt: TGTGCCAGCAGTACTCCTTGGCGGGAGACCCAGTACTTC; cdr3_aa: CASSTPWRETQYF; j_call: TRBJ2-5; clone_size: few; v_call: TRBV12-3/TRBV12-4; d_call: .
cdr3_nt: TGTGCCAGCAGTTACTCGAGGACTTACAATGAGCAGTTCTTC; cdr3_aa: CASSYSRTYNEQFF; j_call: TRBJ2-1; clone_size: few; v_call: TRBV6-5; d_call: .
cdr3_nt: TGTGCCAGCAGCTTGGCGGGACAGGGAGGAGAGACCCAGTACTTC; cdr3_aa: CASSLAGQGGETQYF; j_call: TRBJ2-5; clone_size: .; v_call: TRBV5-4; d_call: TRBD1
cdr3_nt: TGTGCCAGCAGTCGAGGGGCCATCTCGAACACCGGGGAGCTGTTTTTT; cdr3_aa: CASSRGAISNTGELFF; j_call: TRBJ2-2; clone_size: .; v_call: TRBV6-2/TRBV6-3; d_call: .
cdr3_nt: TGTGCCTGGAGTACAGGGGGCGGGAATTCACCCCTCCACTTT; cdr3_aa: CAWSTGGGNSPLHF; j_call: TRBJ1-6; clone_size: few; v_call: TRBV30; d_call: TRBD1
cdr3_nt: TGCAGCGTTGTTAGGGGGAACACTGAAGCTTTCTTT; cdr3_aa: CSVVRGNTEAFF; j_call: TRBJ1-1; clone_size: .; v_call: TRBV29-1; d_call: .
cdr3_nt: TGTGCCACCAGTGAAACGACAGGGGGGAATGAAAAACTGTTTTTT; cdr3_aa: CATSETTGGNEKLFF; j_call: TRBJ1-4; clone_size: few; v_call: TRBV24-1; d_call: TRBD1
cdr3_nt: TGCAGTGCTAGAGCCGTGGGCTATATGAACACTGAAGCTTTCTTT; cdr3_aa: CSARAVGYMNTEAFF; j_call: TRBJ1-1; clone_size: .; v_call: TRBV20-1; d_call: .
cdr3_nt: TGTGCCAGCAGCCTGATCAAGGCGGGAGGTGGGACCGGGGAGCTGTTTTTT; cdr3_aa: CASSLIKAGGGTGELFF; j_call: TRBJ2-2; clone_size: few; v_call: TRBV3-1; d_call: TRBD2
cdr3_nt: TGTGCCAGCAGCGTAGGGTATACTAACTATGGCTACACCTTC; cdr3_aa: CASSVGYTNYGYTF; j_call: TRBJ1-2; clone_size: few; v_call: TRBV9; d_call: .
cdr3_nt: TGCGCCAGCAGCTTGGGCCACCGGGACAGTTCTTACGGCTACACCTTC; cdr3_aa: CASSLGHRDSSYGYTF; j_call: TRBJ1-2; clone_size: many; v_call: TRBV5-1; d_call: TRBD1
cdr3_nt: TGTGCCAGCAGTTTGCGGGCGGGGGGAGTCACCGGGGAGCTGTTTTTT; cdr3_aa: CASSLRAGGVTGELFF; j_call: TRBJ2-2; clone_size: few; v_call: TRBV12-3/TRBV12-4; d_call: TRBD2
cdr3_nt: TGTGCCAGCAGCTTATCGTCTCTAGCCAAAAACATTCAGTACTTC; cdr3_aa: CASSLSSLAKNIQYF; j_call: TRBJ2-4; clone_size: .; v_call: TRBV7-9; d_call: .
cdr3_nt: TGCAGTGCTAGAGGTAGCGGGGGAAGAGGGGTCTACAATGAGCAGTTCTTC; cdr3_aa: CSARGSGGRGVYNEQFF; j_call: TRBJ2-1; clone_size: .; v_call: TRBV20-1; d_call: TRBD2
cdr3_nt: TGTGCCAGCAGCTTGGAGGGACAGCGAATCTTC; cdr3_aa: CASSLEGQRIF; j_call: TRBJ2-1; clone_size: .; v_call: TRBV5-8; d_call: TRBD1
cdr3_nt: TGTGCCTGGAGTGCCGGGACAGGGGGCGCAACGGAGACCCAGTACTTC; cdr3_aa: CAWSAGTGGATETQYF; j_call: TRBJ2-5; clone_size: few; v_call: TRBV30; d_call: TRBD1
cdr3_nt: TGTGCCAGCAGCGTAAGCTCAGGGTACGAGCAGTACTTC; cdr3_aa: CASSVSSGYEQYF; j_call: TRBJ2-7; clone_size: .; v_call: TRBV9; d_call: .
cdr3_nt: TGCGCCAGCAGCTTGGGTGGGATGCTGAACACTGAAGCTTTCTTT; cdr3_aa: CASSLGGMLNTEAFF; j_call: TRBJ1-1; clone_size: .; v_call: TRBV5-1; d_call: .
cdr3_nt: TGTGCCAGCAGTGAGGGGACTAGCCGGTACAATGAGCAGTTCTTC; cdr3_aa: CASSEGTSRYNEQFF; j_call: TRBJ2-1; clone_size: few; v_call: TRBV2; d_call: TRBD2
cdr3_nt: TGTGCCTGGAGTGTACAGGTCCGCACACCCCTCCACTTT; cdr3_aa: CAWSVQVRTPLHF; j_call: TRBJ1-6; clone_size: .; v_call: TRBV30; d_call: .
cdr3_nt: TGCGCCAGCAGCGGGGGGGAGACAGATACGCAGTATTTT; cdr3_aa: CASSGGETDTQYF; j_call: TRBJ2-3; clone_size: .; v_call: TRBV5-1; d_call: TRBD2
cdr3_nt: TGTGCCAGCACGGGGGGAGTAGCTAACTATGGCTACACCTTC; cdr3_aa: CASTGGVANYGYTF; j_call: TRBJ1-2; clone_size: few; v_call: TRBV6-1; d_call: .
cdr3_nt: TGTGCCTGGAGGGGGACTAATATTAGAAATGAGCAGTTCTTC; cdr3_aa: CAWRGTNIRNEQFF; j_call: TRBJ2-1; clone_size: few; v_call: TRBV30; d_call: TRBD2
cdr3_nt: TGCGCCAGCAGCTTGATGGGGGCCCTGGGAACTGAAGCTTTCTTT; cdr3_aa: CASSLMGALGTEAFF; j_call: TRBJ1-1; clone_size: .; v_call: TRBV5-1; d_call: .
cdr3_nt: TGTGCCACCAGCAGAGGAGCGTTAAGGAGCTACGAGCAGTACTTC; cdr3_aa: CATSRGALRSYEQYF; j_call: TRBJ2-7; clone_size: few; v_call: TRBV15; d_call: .
cdr3_nt: TGTGCCAGCAGTTACGGTCGGGCCTACAATGAGCAGTTCTTC; cdr3_aa: CASSYGRAYNEQFF; j_call: TRBJ2-1; clone_size: few; v_call: TRBV6-5; d_call: .
cdr3_nt: TGTGCCAGCAGCTCCCGACTAGCGGGGGGAAGAGATACGCAGTATTTT; cdr3_aa: CASSSRLAGGRDTQYF; j_call: TRBJ2-3; clone_size: .; v_call: TRBV7-2; d_call: TRBD2
cdr3_nt: TGCAGTGCTATAGGCCCCGGAGGCGGGAGTTCCTACAATGAGCAGTTCTTC; cdr3_aa: CSAIGPGGGSSYNEQFF; j_call: TRBJ2-1; clone_size: few; v_call: TRBV20-1; d_call: TRBD2
cdr3_nt: TGTGCCAGCAGTTACTTGAGGGAACAAGAGACCCAGTACTTC; cdr3_aa: CASSYLREQETQYF; j_call: TRBJ2-5; clone_size: .; v_call: TRBV6-5; d_call: .